This TCR beta chain appears in the sequencing data of a study of T-cell memory formation after mild COVID-19. This clonotype was detected many times. Its target is unknown. Using constant-segment primers, 5'RACE produced TCR alpha and TCR beta cDNA libraries carrying sample barcodes and UMIs. MiXCR was run by TCRdb on the 5' RACE reads, yielding one entry per CDR3 protein. The data contain about 470,000 distinct CDR3 sequences, roughly 25% of them seen just once; the ten biggest clones take up roughly an eighth. Study-wide results and caveats: What remained unconfirmed was the SARS-CoV-2 specificity of second-wave clones peaking on day 37. Clones that contracted from day 15 to 85 were balanced CD4/CD8, while later expanders leaned CD4+.

The CDR3 is 13 amino acids. From germline, CDR1 is SGHRS and CDR2 YFSETQ. V lost 4 bases and J 12 bases, leaving 17 bases between the germline ends. The sequenced material came from PBMCs or a T cell subset sorted from them (not recorded which). This receptor was taken from an adult woman who had mild COVID-19 (a few samples of this study predate the infection). Cell type and time point are not known. The V and J genes are TRBV5-1 and TRBJ2-1, with a tentative D call TRBD1 (6 bases). The CDR3 spells CASSLGTPDGQFF. The CDR3 coding sequence is TGCGCCAGCAGCCTAGGGACACCTGATGGGCAGTTCTTC.